A single T cell receptor (beta chain) is shown here with its context. This sample is drawn from a study of T cell clonotyping in hematopoietic cell transplantation. This CDR3 comprises 13 residues. The germline gives CDR1 SQVTM, CDR2 ANQGSEA. With V trimmed by 8 bases and J by 2 bases, 8 bases remained unmatched. Produced via immunoSEQ multiplex PCR; TCRdb's table is partial and in-frame only. The sample holds nearly 9,500 clones; around 97% are singletons and the top ten take 2.4%. Specimen: peripheral blood mononuclear cells, collected 100 days after allogeneic stem cell transplant. The rearrangement joins TRBV29-1 to TRBJ2-7, with 8 bases that match TRBD2. This clonotype was obtained from a male patient over 55 who had an allogeneic stem cell transplant from a related donor, so the T cells may come from the graft donor. Some clones in this sample may be carry-over from other donors' samples. This CDR3 reads CSSGGGTTYEQYF. The CDR3 nucleotides read TGCAGCTCGGGAGGGGGGACCACCTACGAGCAGTACTTC.